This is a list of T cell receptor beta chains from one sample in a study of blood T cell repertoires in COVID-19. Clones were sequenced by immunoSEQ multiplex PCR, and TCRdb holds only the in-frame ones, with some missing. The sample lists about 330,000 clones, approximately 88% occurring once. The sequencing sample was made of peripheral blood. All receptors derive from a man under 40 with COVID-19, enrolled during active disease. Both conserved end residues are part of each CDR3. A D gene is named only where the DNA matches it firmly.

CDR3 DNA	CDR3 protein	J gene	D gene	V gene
TGTGCCAGCAGCCTTTACGAGGGGGGGTACAATGAGCAGTTCTTC	CASSLYEGGYNEQFF	TRBJ2-1	NA	TRBV2
TGTGCCAGCAGCCCAAATCAGGGGATCCCTGAAGCTTTCTTT	CASSPNQGIPEAFF	TRBJ1-1	NA	TRBV4-2
TGTGCCAGCAGCTGGGGGACTAGCGGTTTGCAGTTCTTC	CASSWGTSGLQFF	TRBJ2-1	TRBD2	TRBV11-2
TGTGCCACCAGTTCAGCGGGAGGCTCCTACAATGAGCAGTTCTTC	CATSSAGGSYNEQFF	TRBJ2-1	TRBD2	TRBV24-1
TGTGCCATGGGAAGAACTAGCGGGAGTCCCCATGAGCAGTTCTTC	CAMGRTSGSPHEQFF	TRBJ2-1	TRBD2	TRBV10-3
TGTGCCTGGTCAGGGGAGATCTATGGCTACACCTTC	CAWSGEIYGYTF	TRBJ1-2	NA	TRBV30
TGCGCCAGCAGCCAAGGCGGTGAGCAGTTCTTC	CASSQGGEQFF	TRBJ2-1	NA	TRBV4-1
TGTGCCAGTAGGGGTTATAGGGGCCCGAATGAGCAGTTCTTC	CASRGYRGPNEQFF	TRBJ2-1	NA	TRBV19
TGTGCCAGCAGCTTTGCGGCGTCCTATAATTCACCCCTCCACTTT	CASSFAASYNSPLHF	TRBJ1-6	NA	TRBV5-6
TGTGCCAGTAGTATTCCCACAGGAAGTAATGAAAAACTGTTTTTT	CASSIPTGSNEKLFF	TRBJ1-4	NA	TRBV19
TGTGCCAGCAGCGTAGATCCGGACAGAATCCCCTTGAACACTGAAGCTTTCTTT	CASSVDPDRIPLNTEAFF	TRBJ1-1	NA	TRBV9
TGTGCCAGCAGCCCCACGGGATTTGGGGAGACCCAGTACTTC	CASSPTGFGETQYF	TRBJ2-5	NA	TRBV7-3
TGTGCCAGCAGTCCCTACCTTGACAGGGCCTACGAGCAGTACTTC	CASSPYLDRAYEQYF	TRBJ2-7	TRBD1	TRBV6-2/TRBV6-3
TGTGCCAGCAGCTTGGGCAGGGGGCGGGCATTGGATGAGCAGTTCTTC	CASSLGRGRALDEQFF	TRBJ2-1	TRBD1	TRBV7-8
TGTGCCAGCAGTCAGATAGCGGGGGGGCATAATGAGCAGTTCTTC	CASSQIAGGHNEQFF	TRBJ2-1	TRBD2	TRBV27
TGTGCCAGCAGTTCTCTAGGATTATATAGCAATCAGCCCCAGCATTTT	CASSSLGLYSNQPQHF	TRBJ1-5	NA	TRBV27
TGTGCCAGCAGCGACCACCCACAGGGGGCCAAAAACATTCAGTACTTC	CASSDHPQGAKNIQYF	TRBJ2-4	TRBD1	TRBV9